The source of this T cell receptor (beta chain) is a study of blood T cell repertoires in COVID-19. Study summary: T cells, B-cell-depleted T cells, or PBMCs supplied cDNA or gDNA.

The J segment lost 6 bases and the V segment lost 4 bases, leaving 11 bases of the junction unmatched. Germline V gene sequence: CDR1 SGHTA, CDR2 FQGTGA. This CDR3 has 16 amino acids. A few counts support this clone. Clones were read by immunoSEQ multiplex PCR, and TCRdb kept only the in-frame ones, dropping some. The repertoire holds 160,000 or so clones, with approximately 81% as singletons. The chain carries TRBV7-3 and TRBJ2-1; TRBD2 aligns across 8 bases. The sequenced material came from PBMCs or T cells enriched from blood (not recorded which). The source is a woman aged 35 to 49 with acute COVID-19. The CDR3 protein is CASSSHLAGRGNEQFF. In DNA form, the CDR3 reads TGTGCCAGCAGCTCCCACCTAGCGGGTCGGGGCAATGAGCAGTTCTTC.